These T cell receptor beta chains were read from a single sample in a study of blood T cell repertoires in COVID-19. Using immunoSEQ multiplex PCR, the repertoire was profiled, and TCRdb retains in-frame clones only, with some absent. The table shows roughly 140,000 clones, with 80% occurring only once. The sample comprised peripheral blood. The receptors here all came from a man between 70 and 80 years old who had recovered from COVID-19. CDR3s leave out the opening cysteine and the closing phenylalanine or tryptophan.

>TRBJ2-5|TRBV6-5|12
ASIGGTRQETQY
>TRBJ2-3|TRBV29-1|11
SVDRVGTDTQY
>TRBJ1-2|TRBV6-5|13
ASRADRGLSYGYT
>TRBJ2-7|TRBV18|11
ASSPSREYEQY
>TRBJ1-3|TRBV19|13
ASSGQASSGNTIY
>TRBJ2-7|TRBV27|13
ASSQGTSGRVEQY
>TRBJ2-1|TRBV4-1|17
ASSQGGVGEREGGNEQF
>TRBJ2-3|TRBV6-5|10
ATGGGTDTQY
>TRBJ1-1|TRBV5-1|15
ASRTAGTGGASTEAF
>TRBJ2-1|TRBV27|13
ASSLYGGELNEQF
>TRBJ2-2|TRBV29-1|13
SVVETGRGTGELF
>TRBJ2-3|TRBV10-3|11
AISEPRSDTQY
>TRBJ2-7|TRBV5-6|15
ASSLVRLAGVRDEQY
>TRBJ2-2|TRBV5-1|14
ASSRGQGAATGELF
>TRBJ2-1|TRBV12-5|15
ASGLPGPGLQSDEQF
>TRBJ1-5|TRBV27|10
ASRNNAGTAH
>TRBJ2-5|TRBV5-1|15
ASSLISPLRAQETQY
>TRBJ2-6|TRBV11-3|16
ASSPGDRALSGANVLT
>TRBJ1-6|TRBV9|10
ASSGGDSPLH
>TRBJ2-2|TRBV6-5|13
ASRVPINGPGELF
>TRBJ1-1|TRBV9|12
ASSEEAMNTEAF
>TRBJ2-2|TRBV5-1|13
ASSPGQANTGELF
>TRBJ2-3|TRBV27|14
ASSIFRGPSTDTQY
>TRBJ2-6|TRBV5-4|14
ASSLDSDPGANVLT
>TRBJ2-7|TRBV29-1|10
SVVGGGYEQY
>TRBJ2-5|TRBV4-1|13
ASSQVSNREETQY
>TRBJ2-5|TRBV10-3|10
AIRQDQETQY
>TRBJ1-2|TRBV9|12
ASSVGGANYGYT
>TRBJ2-3|TRBV19|12
ASSRQGSTDTQY
>TRBJ1-2|TRBV5-5|14
ASSLAPGQAVYGYT
>TRBJ1-3|TRBV27|11
ASSFQFGNTIY
>TRBJ2-4|TRBV28|17
ASSLVGSGKSTAKNIQY
>TRBJ2-2|TRBV27|12
ASSTGLNTGELF
>TRBJ1-2|TRBV20-1|14
SASRGQGFGNYGYT
>TRBJ2-2|TRBV10-3|14
AISTQGAQGTGELF
>TRBJ1-6|TRBV6-6|11
ASSLTDNSPLH
>TRBJ2-3|TRBV5-1|13
ASSPGQGITDTQY
>TRBJ2-5|TRBV2|12
ASTTSGREETQY
>TRBJ2-5|TRBV6-5|14
ASSYGLTGTQETQY
>TRBJ2-5|TRBV6-6|14
ASSSMYRGSQETQY
>TRBJ2-7|TRBV12-5|10
ASGGGREEQY
>TRBJ2-7|TRBV5-6|14
ASSPTRQGWPYEQY
>TRBJ1-2|TRBV6-5|14
ASSYSLGQGAGGYT
>TRBJ1-3|TRBV5-1|16
ASSLKWTAGSSGNTIY
>TRBJ2-1|TRBV10-1|18
ASPPHPGQGEVAEYNEQF
>TRBJ2-7|TRBV7-6|18
ASSLGRLRTSGNYGNEQY
>TRBJ2-7|TRBV7-6|12
ASSPAQVSYEQY
>TRBJ2-5|TRBV7-9|12
ASSYGTVQETQY
>TRBJ1-1|TRBV6-5|12
ASSFTRQNTEAF
>TRBJ1-5|TRBV29-1|13
SVDGRRGWSQPQH
>TRBJ2-7|TRBV5-1|12
ASSTGRGANEQY
>TRBJ2-1|TRBV24-1|14
ATSDRTSGNTNEQF
>TRBJ2-1|TRBV7-2|15
ASSLFRGGSSYNEQF